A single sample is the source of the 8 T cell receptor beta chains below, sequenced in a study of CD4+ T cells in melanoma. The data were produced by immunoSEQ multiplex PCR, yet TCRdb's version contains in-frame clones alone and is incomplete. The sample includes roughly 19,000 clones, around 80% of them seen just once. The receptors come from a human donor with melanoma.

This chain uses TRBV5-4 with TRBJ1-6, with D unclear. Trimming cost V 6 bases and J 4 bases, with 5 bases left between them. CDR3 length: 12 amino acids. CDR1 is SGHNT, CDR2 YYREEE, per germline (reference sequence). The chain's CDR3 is CASNLYNSPLHF. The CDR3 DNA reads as TGTGCCAGCAACCTGTATAATTCACCCCTCCACTTT.

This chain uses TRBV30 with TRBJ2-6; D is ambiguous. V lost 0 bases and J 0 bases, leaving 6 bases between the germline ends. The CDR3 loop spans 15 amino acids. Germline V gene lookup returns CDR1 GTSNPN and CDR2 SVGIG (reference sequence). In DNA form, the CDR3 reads TGTGCCTGGAGTGTGGGTTTCTCTGGGGCCAACGTCCTGACTTTC. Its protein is CAWSVGFSGANVLTF.

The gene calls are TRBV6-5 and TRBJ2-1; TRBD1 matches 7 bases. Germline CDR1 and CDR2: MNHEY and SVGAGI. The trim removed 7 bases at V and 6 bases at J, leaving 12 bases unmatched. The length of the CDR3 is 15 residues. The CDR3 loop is CASTPNRGLTNEQFF. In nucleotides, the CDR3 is TGTGCCAGCACCCCCAACAGGGGATTGACCAATGAGCAGTTCTTC.

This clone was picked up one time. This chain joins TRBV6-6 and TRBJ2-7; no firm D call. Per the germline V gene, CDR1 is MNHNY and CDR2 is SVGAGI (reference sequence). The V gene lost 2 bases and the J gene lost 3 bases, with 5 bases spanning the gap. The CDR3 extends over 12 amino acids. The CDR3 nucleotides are TGTGCCAGCAGTTACGGCCTCTACGAGCAGTACTTC. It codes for CASSYGLYEQYF.

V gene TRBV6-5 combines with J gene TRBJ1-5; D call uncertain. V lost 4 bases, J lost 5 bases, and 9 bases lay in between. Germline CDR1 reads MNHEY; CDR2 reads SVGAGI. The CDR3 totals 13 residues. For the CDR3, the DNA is TGTGCCAGCAGTTGGACTGTCGATCAGCCCCAGCATTTT. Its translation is CASSWTVDQPQHF.

The CDR3 loop is CASRGYRGIGYNSPLHF. CDR3 in DNA: TGTGCCAGCAGGGGGTACAGGGGCATAGGGTATAATTCACCCCTCCACTTT. This chain links TRBV27 with TRBJ1-6; 7 bases are shared with TRBD1. V was pared by 6 bases and J by 4 bases, with 12 bases of the junction left unmatched. Per the germline V gene, CDR1 is MNHEY and CDR2 is SMNVEV (reference sequence). CDR3 length: 17 residues.

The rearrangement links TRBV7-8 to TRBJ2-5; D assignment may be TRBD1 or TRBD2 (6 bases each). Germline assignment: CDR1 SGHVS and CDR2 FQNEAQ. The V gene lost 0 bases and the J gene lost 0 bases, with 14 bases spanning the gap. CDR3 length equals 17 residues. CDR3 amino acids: CASSLALGGPDQETQYF. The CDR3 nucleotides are TGTGCCAGCAGCTTAGCTCTGGGGGGCCCCGACCAAGAGACCCAGTACTTC.

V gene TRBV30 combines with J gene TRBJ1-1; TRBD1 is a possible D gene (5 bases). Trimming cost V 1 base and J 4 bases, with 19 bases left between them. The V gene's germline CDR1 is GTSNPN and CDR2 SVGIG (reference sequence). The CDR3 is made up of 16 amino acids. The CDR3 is CAWSAPWGGKSTEAFF. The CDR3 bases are TGTGCCTGGAGTGCCCCGTGGGGGGGAAAGAGCACTGAAGCTTTCTTT.